These T cell receptor beta chains were read from a single sample in a study of T cells in Graves' hyperthyroidism and ophthalmopathy. In TCRdb, the multiplex PCR reads were re-called with MiXCR into one record per CDR3 protein. The sample consists of 600,000 to 800,000 distinct CDR3 sequences, approximately 40% of them appearing once. Sequencing input: blood. The origin of the receptors is a woman aged 35 to 49 with Graves' hyperthyroidism. CDR3s include the opening cysteine and the closing phenylalanine or tryptophan. The order of the fields is J gene, D gene, V gene, CDR3 protein. D genes are given only for firm matches.

j_gene: TRBJ2-1
d_gene: .
v_gene: TRBV19
CDR3aa: CASSIAGGDNEQFF

j_gene: TRBJ1-6
d_gene: .
v_gene: TRBV11-1
CDR3aa: CASSSLIGGLGSPLHF

j_gene: TRBJ2-5
d_gene: .
v_gene: TRBV11-2
CDR3aa: CASSLKGGQFAWETQYF

j_gene: TRBJ1-2
d_gene: .
v_gene: TRBV12-3/TRBV12-4
CDR3aa: CASSPQTVVNYGYTF

j_gene: TRBJ1-1
d_gene: .
v_gene: TRBV5-8
CDR3aa: CASSWGEAFF

j_gene: TRBJ1-6
d_gene: .
v_gene: TRBV7-2
CDR3aa: CASSLSRIPSRSPLHF

j_gene: TRBJ2-3
d_gene: .
v_gene: TRBV9
CDR3aa: CASSVAGSTDTQYF

j_gene: TRBJ2-5
d_gene: TRBD1
v_gene: TRBV5-4
CDR3aa: CASSWDMGQGTQYF

j_gene: TRBJ1-2
d_gene: .
v_gene: TRBV20-1
CDR3aa: CSASPLANYGYTF

j_gene: TRBJ2-7
d_gene: .
v_gene: TRBV7-2
CDR3aa: CASSAVGNEQYF

j_gene: TRBJ1-5
d_gene: .
v_gene: TRBV7-2
CDR3aa: CASSLNSGPQHF

j_gene: TRBJ2-2
d_gene: .
v_gene: TRBV5-1
CDR3aa: CASSELRTGELFF

j_gene: TRBJ1-1
d_gene: .
v_gene: TRBV10-3
CDR3aa: CAISDEGPREAFF

j_gene: TRBJ1-5
d_gene: .
v_gene: TRBV2
CDR3aa: CASTGSGLLNQPQHF

j_gene: TRBJ2-1
d_gene: .
v_gene: TRBV11-2
CDR3aa: CASSFGTIQNEQFF

j_gene: TRBJ2-2
d_gene: TRBD2
v_gene: TRBV5-1
CDR3aa: CASSSSGANTGELFF

j_gene: TRBJ1-4
d_gene: .
v_gene: TRBV7-9
CDR3aa: CASSKTGLTPREEKLFF

j_gene: TRBJ2-7
d_gene: TRBD1
v_gene: TRBV7-2
CDR3aa: CASSRDRAPDEQYF

j_gene: TRBJ2-7
d_gene: .
v_gene: TRBV19
CDR3aa: CASSIRGQTYEQYF

j_gene: TRBJ2-5
d_gene: .
v_gene: TRBV19
CDR3aa: CASRLNDYAGTQYF

j_gene: TRBJ2-3
d_gene: .
v_gene: TRBV7-9
CDR3aa: CASSPGLASTDTQYF

j_gene: TRBJ1-5
d_gene: TRBD1
v_gene: TRBV6-2/TRBV6-3
CDR3aa: CASRGQGHQPQHF

j_gene: TRBJ1-3
d_gene: TRBD1
v_gene: TRBV9
CDR3aa: CASSAQGGKVHGGNTIYF

j_gene: TRBJ1-1
d_gene: .
v_gene: TRBV20-1
CDR3aa: CSARDGGEAFF

j_gene: TRBJ2-7
d_gene: TRBD1
v_gene: TRBV30
CDR3aa: CAWSVPGQGAYEQYF

j_gene: TRBJ1-4
d_gene: .
v_gene: TRBV12-3/TRBV12-4
CDR3aa: CASSLVLQGGGNEKLFF

j_gene: TRBJ2-7
d_gene: TRBD2
v_gene: TRBV20-1
CDR3aa: CSAATIPLAGRQEQYF

j_gene: TRBJ2-5
d_gene: TRBD1
v_gene: TRBV5-1
CDR3aa: CASNTGALIQETQYF

j_gene: TRBJ1-1
d_gene: .
v_gene: TRBV6-5
CDR3aa: CASSYPGDTEAFF

j_gene: TRBJ2-5
d_gene: .
v_gene: TRBV10-3
CDR3aa: CAISARAYQETQYF

j_gene: TRBJ1-1
d_gene: TRBD1
v_gene: TRBV7-2
CDR3aa: CASSSYRGEIAEAFF

j_gene: TRBJ2-2
d_gene: TRBD2
v_gene: TRBV4-1
CDR3aa: CASSQDGSGRMNTGELFF

j_gene: TRBJ1-4
d_gene: .
v_gene: TRBV13
CDR3aa: CASSLEHNEKLFF

j_gene: TRBJ1-2
d_gene: .
v_gene: TRBV12-3/TRBV12-4
CDR3aa: CASRELGGANYGYTF

j_gene: TRBJ2-7
d_gene: TRBD1
v_gene: TRBV7-2
CDR3aa: CASSAPGQGAEEQYF

j_gene: TRBJ2-2
d_gene: .
v_gene: TRBV7-9
CDR3aa: CASSSGHFDTGELFF